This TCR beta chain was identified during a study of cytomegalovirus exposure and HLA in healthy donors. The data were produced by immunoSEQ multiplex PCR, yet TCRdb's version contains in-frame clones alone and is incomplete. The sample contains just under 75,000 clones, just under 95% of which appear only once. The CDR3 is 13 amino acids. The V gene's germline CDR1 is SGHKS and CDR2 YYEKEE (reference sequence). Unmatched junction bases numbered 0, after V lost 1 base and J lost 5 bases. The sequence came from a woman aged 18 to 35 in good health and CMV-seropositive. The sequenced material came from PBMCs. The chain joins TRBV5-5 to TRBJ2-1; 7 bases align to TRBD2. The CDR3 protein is CASSLLADNEQFF. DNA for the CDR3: TGTGCCAGCAGCTTGCTAGCGGACAATGAGCAGTTCTTC.